The 5 T cell receptor beta chains below were found in one sample sequenced in a study of cytomegalovirus exposure and HLA in healthy donors (dated by TCRdb to between 2016 and 2019). Library method: the immunoSEQ multiplex PCR assay. Entries here come from immuneACCESS through TCRdb and include only in-frame sequences with V and J called. Some clones fail to appear in such tables; in the studies checked, an unresolved V gene covers under half of the shortfall, and the cause of the remainder is unknown. The sample data list over 100,000 clones, and more than 75% of these were observed just once. The top ten clones comprise more than 5% of the sample. The sequenced sample consisted of PBMCs. These receptor sequences come from a woman under 30 in good health and CMV-seropositive.

V usage is TRBV5-6 and J usage is TRBJ2-5; 11 nucleotides agree with TRBD2. Germline V lookup: CDR1 SGHDT, CDR2 YYEEEE. The CDR3 has 16 amino acids. V trimming: 3 bases; J trimming: 5 bases; junction bases outside the gene matches: 9. DNA for the CDR3: TGTGCCAGCAGCTCCCGTAGCGGGGGGGGCACCGAGACCCAGTACTTC. Translated: CASSSRSGGGTETQYF.

The chain joins TRBV5-4 to TRBJ2-1; 7 bases agree with TRBD2. Germline CDR1 SGHNT, CDR2 YYREEE (reference sequence). Trimming took 4 bases from V and 6 from J; bases not matched to a gene: 7. This CDR3 spans 14 amino acids. DNA of the CDR3: TGTGCCAGCAGCGTAACCGGGACTACCAATGAGCAGTTCTTC. The encoded protein is CASSVTGTTNEQFF.

V usage is TRBV7-8 and J usage is TRBJ2-5; TRBD1 matches at 10 bases. This CDR3 has 15 residues. CDR1 SGHVS and CDR2 FQNEAQ come from the germline V gene. V lost 3 bases, J lost 5 bases, and 6 bases stayed unmatched. In DNA, the CDR3 is TGTGCCAGCAGCTTGACGCCGGGACAGGGGGAGACCCAGTACTTC. This translates into CASSLTPGQGETQYF. The whole variable domain, filled in from reference TRBV7-8 and TRBJ2-5, reads GAGVSQSPRYKVAKRGQDVALRCDPISGHVSLFWYQQALGQGPEFLTYFQNEAQLDKSGLPSDRFFAERPEGSVSTLKIQRTQQEDSAVYLCASSLTPGQGETQYFGPGTRLLVL.

The chain has TRBV4-3 and TRBJ2-5; no firm D call. The J call may be faulty, since TRBJ2-7 better matches the DNA end. The CDR3 is 15 amino acids. The germline V gene has CDR1 LGHNA and CDR2 YSLEER. The CDR3 here is CASSQDLVSSYEQYF. The CDR3 DNA follows: TGCGCCAGCAGCCAAGACCTGGTGAGCTCCTACGAGCAGTACTTC.

V and J are TRBV30 and TRBJ2-6; D perhaps matches TRBD1 (6 bases). From germline, CDR1 is GTSNPN and CDR2 SVGIG (reference sequence). CDR3 length equals 16 residues. V lost 2 bases and J 5 bases, leaving 16 bases between the germline ends. CDR3 amino acids: CAWSLQGTYRANVLTF. The CDR3 DNA reads as TGTGCCTGGAGTCTACAGGGTACATATCGGGCCAACGTCCTGACTTTC.